These T cell receptor beta chains were read from a single sample in a study of T-cell reconstitution after alpha-beta-depleted transplantation in children. Each CDR3 protein gets one entry after TCRdb re-called the PCR reads with MiXCR. The table records 440,000 or so distinct CDR3 sequences, 11% of them present only once. Sample: PBMCs from the stem cell graft donor, taken from the stem cell graft. The receptors stem from a human donor who donated a stem cell graft to a child with acute myeloid leukemia. Both conserved end residues are part of each CDR3. Fields, in order: clone size, J gene, D gene, V gene, CDR3 protein, CDR3 DNA. D genes are given only for firm matches. Clone size appears in some rows only: once, few, many, or a class for an expanded clone.

few | TRBJ2-3 | . | TRBV6-1 | CASSMGAWLSTSTDTQYF | TGTGCCAGCAGTATGGGGGCATGGCTATCCACTAGCACAGATACGCAGTATTTT
. | TRBJ2-1 | TRBD1 | TRBV12-3/TRBV12-4 | CASSYRQGAYNEQFF | TGTGCCAGCAGTTATAGACAGGGGGCCTACAATGAGCAGTTCTTC
. | TRBJ1-1 | . | TRBV6-5 | CASSYSPKGEAFF | TGTGCCAGCAGTTACTCACCGAAAGGGGAAGCTTTCTTT
. | TRBJ2-2 | . | TRBV6-6 | CASSRLTGELFF | TGTGCCAGCAGTAGGCTCACCGGGGAGCTGTTTTTT
. | TRBJ2-1 | TRBD1 | TRBV12-3/TRBV12-4 | CASSGGQAPYNEQFF | TGTGCCAGCAGCGGCGGACAGGCCCCCTACAATGAGCAGTTCTTC
. | TRBJ2-1 | TRBD2 | TRBV12-3/TRBV12-4 | CASRNRGRGEYNEQFF | TGTGCCAGCAGAAACCGGGGGAGGGGCGAATACAATGAGCAGTTCTTC
few | TRBJ2-2 | TRBD2 | TRBV29-1 | CSAKTSGVPAGTGELFF | TGCAGCGCGAAAACTAGCGGGGTCCCCGCCGGCACCGGGGAGCTGTTTTTT
. | TRBJ2-1 | TRBD2 | TRBV20-1 | CSARALAEFWTSGSYNEQFF | TGCAGTGCTAGAGCCCTAGCCGAATTCTGGACTAGCGGCTCCTACAATGAGCAGTTCTTC
many | TRBJ2-5 | TRBD2 | TRBV4-1 | CASSQDGTNQETQYF | TGCGCCAGCAGCCAAGATGGGACTAATCAAGAGACCCAGTACTTC
. | TRBJ2-5 | TRBD2 | TRBV6-9 | CASTIRSLGSGGGIKGGQETQYF | TGTGCCAGCACTATCCGAAGCCTTGGTAGCGGGGGTGGCATCAAAGGCGGGCAAGAGACCCAGTACTTC
many | TRBJ2-1 | TRBD2 | TRBV20-1 | CSAQGLAGGRREQFF | TGCAGTGCTCAGGGACTAGCGGGAGGAAGGCGTGAGCAGTTCTTC
. | TRBJ1-5 | TRBD1 | TRBV29-1 | CSIRQGPNQPQHF | TGCAGCATTAGACAGGGTCCGAATCAGCCCCAGCATTTT
many | TRBJ2-3 | . | TRBV14 | CASSQESRITDTQYF | TGTGCCAGCAGCCAAGAATCGAGAATCACAGATACGCAGTATTTT
few | TRBJ2-1 | . | TRBV12-3/TRBV12-4 | CASSSSASSYNEQFF | TGTGCCAGCAGTTCTAGCGCGAGCTCCTACAATGAGCAGTTCTTC
few | TRBJ2-3 | . | TRBV10-3 | CAISESKGGSTDTQYF | TGTGCCATCAGTGAGTCGAAGGGCGGGAGCACAGATACGCAGTATTTT
. | TRBJ1-5 | . | TRBV12-3/TRBV12-4 | CASSLAETNQPQHF | TGTGCCAGCAGTTTAGCAGAAACCAATCAGCCCCAGCATTTT
many | TRBJ1-1 | . | TRBV10-3 | CAISESMARMNTEAFF | TGTGCCATCAGTGAGTCAATGGCACGGATGAACACTGAAGCTTTCTTT
many | TRBJ2-2 | . | TRBV7-9 | CASSLVQGSTGELFF | TGTGCCAGCAGCTTAGTCCAGGGGTCTACCGGGGAGCTGTTTTTT
few | TRBJ2-1 | . | TRBV7-6 | CASSLAGAGSSYNEQFF | TGTGCCAGCAGCTTAGCTGGCGCGGGGTCCTCCTACAATGAGCAGTTCTTC
few | TRBJ2-1 | TRBD2 | TRBV20-1 | CSAYPGLADNEQFF | TGCAGTGCTTACCCGGGACTAGCGGACAATGAGCAGTTCTTC
few | TRBJ2-1 | . | TRBV3-1 | CASSQDLSGMGEQFF | TGTGCCAGCAGCCAAGATCTGAGCGGCATGGGTGAGCAGTTCTTC
few | TRBJ2-7 | . | TRBV29-1 | CSVGEQGYEQYF | TGCAGCGTTGGGGAACAGGGCTACGAGCAGTACTTC
few | TRBJ2-5 | TRBD1 | TRBV20-1 | CSAREKTGVQETQYF | TGCAGTGCTAGAGAGAAGACAGGGGTCCAAGAGACCCAGTACTTC
few | TRBJ2-1 | . | TRBV21-1 | CASSKGLAGNPQQFF | TGTGCCAGCAGCAAGGGACTAGCGGGGAACCCCCAGCAGTTCTTC
few | TRBJ2-5 | TRBD1 | TRBV20-1 | CSASFTGQIQETQYF | TGCAGTGCTTCCTTTACGGGACAGATTCAAGAGACCCAGTACTTC
many | TRBJ2-5 | . | TRBV9 | CASSVDGAETQYF | TGTGCCAGCAGCGTAGACGGGGCAGAGACCCAGTACTTC
few | TRBJ1-4 | . | TRBV7-2 | CASSSLGGGTNEKLFF | TGTGCCAGCAGCTCCCTTGGAGGTGGAACTAATGAAAAACTGTTTTTT
few | TRBJ1-1 | . | TRBV12-3/TRBV12-4 | CASNPGGGSTEAFF | TGTGCCAGCAACCCCGGGGGGGGGAGCACTGAAGCTTTCTTT
few | TRBJ2-1 | TRBD2 | TRBV27 | CASSPLSGTSGRGHEQFF | TGTGCCAGCAGCCCCTTGTCCGGGACTAGCGGGAGGGGACATGAGCAGTTCTTC
. | TRBJ2-6 | . | TRBV3-1 | CATSQWAAHSGANVLTF | TGTGCCACCAGCCAATGGGCGGCGCACTCTGGGGCCAACGTCCTGACTTTC
. | TRBJ2-3 | TRBD1 | TRBV29-1 | CSVLGQGSTDTQYF | TGCAGCGTGCTAGGACAGGGAAGCACAGATACGCAGTATTTT
many | TRBJ2-5 | TRBD1 | TRBV3-1 | CASSPRTGKTETQYF | TGTGCCAGCAGCCCTCGGACAGGGAAAACAGAGACCCAGTACTTC
many | TRBJ2-7 | TRBD2 | TRBV20-1 | CSARSIGGTSGTSAAEQYF | TGCAGTGCTAGATCAATAGGGGGGACTAGCGGGACTTCTGCCGCCGAGCAGTACTTC
. | TRBJ2-3 | TRBD2 | TRBV4-2 | CARGPGLAGGLSTDTQYF | TGTGCCAGGGGCCCCGGGCTCGCGGGGGGGCTGAGCACAGATACGCAGTATTTT
many | TRBJ1-6 | TRBD1 | TRBV6-2/TRBV6-3 | CASEGSRDRIGSEDRFLHF | TGTGCCAGCGAGGGTAGTAGGGACAGAATCGGCTCGGAGGATCGTTTCCTCCACTTT
few | TRBJ1-3 | . | TRBV12-3/TRBV12-4 | CASSLGDPGNTIYF | TGTGCCAGCAGTTTGGGGGACCCTGGAAACACCATATATTTT
few | TRBJ2-5 | . | TRBV20-1 | CSGPLGETQYF | TGCAGTGGCCCCCTGGGAGAGACCCAGTACTTC
. | TRBJ2-3 | TRBD1 | TRBV20-1 | CSAESGTAYTDTQYF | TGCAGTGCCGAGTCCGGGACAGCTTACACAGATACGCAGTATTTT
many | TRBJ2-5 | . | TRBV7-3 | CASSLNNQETQYF | TGTGCCAGCAGCCTCAACAACCAAGAGACCCAGTACTTC
many | TRBJ1-1 | . | TRBV6-4 | CASSEAENTEAFF | TGTGCCAGCAGTGAGGCGGAAAACACTGAAGCTTTCTTT
. | TRBJ2-7 | TRBD1 | TRBV6-2/TRBV6-3 | CASSYPGGTGTVEFYEQYF | TGTGCCAGCAGTTACCCCGGCGGGACAGGTACGGTGGAGTTCTACGAGCAGTACTTC
many | TRBJ1-1 | . | TRBV6-6 | CASSPGRGTEAFF | TGTGCCAGCAGTCCTGGCCGGGGGACTGAAGCTTTCTTT
. | TRBJ1-6 | . | TRBV12-3/TRBV12-4 | CASSRGGYSPLHF | TGTGCCAGCAGTCGCGGGGGTTATTCACCCCTCCACTTT
. | TRBJ2-5 | TRBD2 | TRBV20-1 | CSAGSSGKEETQYF | TGCAGTGCTGGCTCTAGCGGGAAAGAAGAGACCCAGTACTTC
few | TRBJ1-4 | TRBD1 | TRBV5-1 | CASSASKGQGPTNEKLFF | TGCGCCAGCAGCGCTAGTAAGGGACAGGGGCCAACTAATGAAAAACTGTTTTTT
. | TRBJ1-5 | . | TRBV12-3/TRBV12-4 | CASSTRQVNQPQHF | TGTGCCAGCAGCACCAGACAGGTGAATCAGCCCCAGCATTTT
few | TRBJ2-7 | . | TRBV20-1 | CSALRQPTNEEQYF | TGCAGTGCTCTCAGACAGCCAACGAACGAGGAGCAGTACTTC
many | TRBJ1-6 | TRBD1 | TRBV12-3/TRBV12-4 | CASSRTGGSPLHF | TGTGCCAGCAGCCGGACAGGTGGTTCACCCCTCCACTTT
few | TRBJ2-5 | . | TRBV30 | CAWEPRDSALDTQYF | TGTGCCTGGGAACCCCGGGACTCAGCTTTGGATACCCAGTACTTC
. | TRBJ2-7 | . | TRBV4-2 | CASSQVATPRREQYF | TGTGCCAGCAGCCAAGTGGCAACGCCCCGGCGCGAGCAGTACTTC
. | TRBJ2-7 | . | TRBV6-1 | CASSSRRGSSYEQYF | TGTGCCAGCAGTAGCCGGCGGGGAAGCTCCTACGAGCAGTACTTC
many | TRBJ1-2 | TRBD1 | TRBV2 | CASSGTTGRFYGYTF | TGTGCCAGCAGTGGGACGACAGGGAGGTTTTATGGCTACACCTTC
few | TRBJ2-7 | . | TRBV27 | CASGEEQYF | TGTGCCTCGGGGGAAGAGCAGTACTTC
few | TRBJ2-1 | . | TRBV11-1 | CASSLYTRDFSYNEQFF | TGTGCCAGCAGCTTATATACGAGGGACTTTTCCTACAATGAGCAGTTCTTC
. | TRBJ2-3 | TRBD1 | TRBV12-3/TRBV12-4 | CAIRIPGQGEYF | TGTGCCATACGGATTCCGGGACAGGGGGAGTATTTT
few | TRBJ2-5 | . | TRBV15 | CATSREWDHTETQYF | TGTGCCACCAGCAGAGAGTGGGACCACACCGAGACCCAGTACTTC
few | TRBJ2-3 | . | TRBV24-1 | CATSDATDTQYF | TGTGCCACCAGTGACGCCACGGATACGCAGTATTTT
few | TRBJ1-2 | TRBD1 | TRBV29-1 | CSVGKGDSGNYGYTF | TGCAGCGTTGGTAAAGGGGACAGTGGTAACTATGGCTACACCTTC
. | TRBJ1-5 | TRBD1 | TRBV12-3/TRBV12-4 | CASSLGQGENQPQHF | TGTGCCAGCAGTTTAGGGCAGGGGGAAAATCAGCCCCAGCATTTT